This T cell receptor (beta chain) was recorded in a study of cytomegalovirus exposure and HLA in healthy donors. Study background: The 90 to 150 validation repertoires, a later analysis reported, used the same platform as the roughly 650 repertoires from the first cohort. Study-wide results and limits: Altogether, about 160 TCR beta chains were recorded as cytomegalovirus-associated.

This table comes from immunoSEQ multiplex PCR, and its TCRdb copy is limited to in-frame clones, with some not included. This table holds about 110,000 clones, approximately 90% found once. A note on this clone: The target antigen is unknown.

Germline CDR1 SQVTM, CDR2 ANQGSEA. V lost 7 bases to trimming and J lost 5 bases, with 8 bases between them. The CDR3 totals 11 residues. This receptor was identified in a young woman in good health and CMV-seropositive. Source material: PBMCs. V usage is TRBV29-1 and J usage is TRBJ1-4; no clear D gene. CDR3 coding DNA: TGCAGCGCGCGCGAGAATGAAAAACTGTTTTTT. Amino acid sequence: CSARENEKLFF.